This T cell receptor beta chain was sequenced for a study of T cell repertoires in cytomegalovirus infection. Study-wide background: Recently described HLA-C-restricted plus well-studied HLA-B-restricted CMV epitopes were used. Both CMV infection and a matching HLA type were indicated by public TCR beta signatures. The study, taken as a whole, reports: CMV-specific TCR beta clonotypes restricted by HLA-C were the ones dominating the ex vivo response. The study identified carriers of CMV plus the relevant HLA from cumulative public TCR beta family frequency.

The V end lost 7 bases, the J end lost 8 bases, and 14 bases lay between the germline ends. The CDR3 is made up of 12 amino acids. Germline loops: CDR1 MNHNS, CDR2 SASEGT. This clonotype turned up a few times. Its antigen is unidentified. TCRdb reprocessed the reads with MiXCR, giving one entry per CDR3 protein. The sample holds 550,000 to 700,000 distinct CDR3 sequences, over 35% seen once. This material consisted of cultured PBMCs, taken from culture after CMV antigen stimulation. This sequence originates from a human donor in good health (CMV status not recorded). Some clones in this sample may be carry-over from other donors' samples. V and J are TRBV6-1 and TRBJ1-1, with D uncertain. CDR3 DNA: TGTGCCAGCACAAAGACGACCCCCGAAGCTTTCTTT. Its translation: CASTKTTPEAFF.